The 7 T cell receptor beta chains below were found in one sample sequenced in a study of regulatory T cells in long-lasting Graves disease. Building the TCR beta libraries relied on iRepertoire HTBI primers, and CDR3 regions underwent Arm-PCR. TCRdb fed the multiplex PCR reads into MiXCR, producing one record per CDR3 protein. The sample has about 500,000 distinct CDR3 sequences; around 12% are singletons. The time point is: newly diagnosed GD, antithyroid drugs for less than 3 months. Isolated PBMC RNA provided the starting material for the TCR library. The sample was also linked to a second study, of T cells in Graves' hyperthyroidism and ophthalmopathy.

The specimen was peripheral blood mononuclear cells (PBMCs), collected at new diagnosis, from a patient treated with antithyroid drugs. The receptors derive from a woman aged 30 to 39 with Graves disease.

This clonotype was seen many times. The chain employs TRBV6-1 and TRBJ2-7; 9 bases fit TRBD2. Germline lookup yields CDR1 MNHNS and CDR2 SASEGT. The junction had 12 bases not matched to a gene; V was cut back by 6 bases and J by 3 bases. The CDR3 extends over 16 amino acids. The CDR3 DNA reads as TGTGCCAGCAGAGACGGCCCCGGGACTAGCTTCTACGAGCAGTACTTC. This encodes CASRDGPGTSFYEQYF.

The chain recombines TRBV20-1 with TRBJ1-1; D may be TRBD1 (5 bases). The CDR3 has 13 residues. Trimming pared 3 bases from V and 5 bases from J, leaving 13 bases between. Germline V gene lookup returns CDR1 DFQATT and CDR2 SNEGSKA (reference sequence). The CDR3 loop is CSASDRVLTEAFF. The CDR3, as DNA: TGCAGTGCTAGCGACAGAGTGTTAACTGAAGCTTTCTTT.

Worth noting for this clonotype: With only one base between it and a far larger clone, this is likely a read error. The chain uses TRBV11-2 and TRBJ2-7; D remains unclear. Trimming removed 0 bases at V and 7 bases at J, with 22 bases between. CDR1 SGHAT and CDR2 FQNNGV come from the germline V gene. This CDR3 is built from 17 residues. The CDR3 loop reads CASSLDSFLPDLNEQYF. The CDR3, as DNA: TGTGCCAGCAGCTTAGATTCGTTCCTACCTGACTTGAATGAGCAGTACTTC.

The V call is TRBV7-9, the J call TRBJ1-2, with a possible D match to TRBD1 (6 bases). Trimming stripped 5 bases from V and 2 bases from J, with 15 bases between. Per germline, CDR1 SEHNR and CDR2 FQNEAQ (reference sequence). The CDR3 is made up of 15 amino acids. Written as DNA, the CDR3 is TGTGCCAGCAGCCCACCGGACAGTTGGAACTATGGCTACACCTTC. It yields the protein CASSPPDSWNYGYTF.

This clonotype was observed many times. The genes are TRBV24-1 and TRBJ1-4; D perhaps matches TRBD1 (6 bases). The CDR3 is 14 amino acids. Trimming shortened V by 6 bases and J by 8 bases, and 15 bases separated the two germline ends. The germline V gene encodes CDR1 KGHDR and CDR2 SFDVKD. CDR3 loop: CATSQAGVVEKLFF. In DNA form, the CDR3 reads TGTGCCACCAGTCAAGCAGGGGTCGTCGAAAAACTGTTTTTT.

V usage is TRBV7-2 and J usage is TRBJ1-5, with TRBD1 as a possible D gene (6 bases). This CDR3 is built from 15 residues. Trimming removed 2 bases from V and 2 bases from J, with 10 bases in between. Germline CDR1 SGHTA, CDR2 FQGNSA. The CDR3 DNA sequence: TGTGCCAGCAGCTTATGGTCAGGGGGCAATCAGCCCCAGCATTTT. Encoded protein: CASSLWSGGNQPQHF.

V usage is TRBV28 and J usage is TRBJ2-7; D is perhaps TRBD1 or TRBD2 (6 bases each). V shed 4 bases and J shed 6 bases, with 19 bases lying between them. CDR1 is MDHEN, CDR2 SYDVKM, per germline. The CDR3 has 15 amino acids. This CDR3 reads CASSWRGSGVGEQYF. The CDR3 region has the DNA TGTGCCAGCAGTTGGAGGGGGAGTGGGGTTGGCGAGCAGTACTTC.